This record covers a single TCR beta chain. This sample is drawn from a study of blood T cell repertoires in COVID-19. Generated by immunoSEQ multiplex PCR, the TCRdb table keeps only in-frame clones and is missing some. The profile shows 150,000 to 200,000 clones, 75% to 85% of them singletons. Specimen: PBMCs or T cells enriched from blood (not recorded which). The receptor comes from a man aged 40-49 years who had recovered from COVID-19.

The CDR3 nucleotides are TGTGCCAGCAGCCCCCGGGGGTTAACTGAAGCTTTCTTT. Protein sequence: CASSPRGLTEAFF. V is TRBV12-3 or TRBV12-4 and J is TRBJ1-1; D might be TRBD1 (5 bases). The CDR3 loop spans 13 amino acids. Trimming pared 6 bases from V and 5 bases from J, leaving 13 bases between.